A selection of T cell receptor beta chains follows, all from one sample in a study of T cell changes during pregnancy in multiple sclerosis. This table comes from immunoSEQ multiplex PCR, and its TCRdb copy is limited to in-frame clones, with some not included. Found here are about 100,000 clones, 94% of them singletons; the top ten hold more than 0.8%. The sample here was peripheral blood, taken before pregnancy. Receptors originate from a female donor with multiple sclerosis, enrolled in a pregnancy study. The CDR3 runs from the conserved cysteine through the conserved F or W. The D gene is left open where the match is weak. Clone size, where shown, is once, few, many, or a class for clones that have expanded.

clone_size	v_call	j_call	d_call	cdr3_aa	cdr3_nt
-	TRBV7-6	TRBJ1-3	-	CASSLGPRTSGNTIYF	TGTGCCAGCAGCTTAGGTCCAAGGACTTCTGGAAACACCATATATTTT
-	TRBV7-6	TRBJ1-2	TRBD1	CASSPHPGQGYGYTF	TGTGCCAGCAGCCCCCATCCGGGACAGGGGTATGGCTACACCTTC
-	TRBV10-3	TRBJ1-1	TRBD1	CAIRGFRDREGENTEAFF	TGTGCCATCAGGGGATTCCGGGACAGGGAAGGTGAGAACACTGAAGCTTTCTTT
-	TRBV7-9	TRBJ2-2	-	CASSPQASNTGELFF	TGTGCCAGCAGCCCCCAGGCGTCGAACACCGGGGAGCTGTTTTTT
-	TRBV7-8	TRBJ2-7	TRBD2	CASSSRTSGSGGEQYF	TGTGCCAGCAGCTCCCGGACTAGCGGGAGTGGCGGCGAGCAGTACTTC
-	TRBV11-2	TRBJ2-5	-	CASSSLVTETQYF	TGTGCCAGCAGCTCACTCGTCACGGAGACCCAGTACTTC
-	TRBV27	TRBJ2-7	TRBD1	CASSTLPGQGAQEQYF	TGTGCCAGCAGTACCCTACCGGGACAGGGGGCGCAGGAGCAGTACTTC
once	TRBV6-1	TRBJ2-2	TRBD2	CASSDSGTRFLTGELFF	TGTGCCAGCAGTGATTCCGGGACTAGATTTCTCACCGGGGAGCTGTTTTTT
-	TRBV30	TRBJ2-7	-	CARDSSPGEQYF	TGTGCCCGCGACAGCTCCCCCGGTGAGCAGTACTTC
-	TRBV29-1	TRBJ1-5	-	CSPLSPRAGLGNQPQHF	TGCAGCCCCCTCAGCCCCCGGGCAGGGCTGGGCAATCAGCCCCAGCATTTT
-	TRBV7-6	TRBJ2-7	-	CASSLWPQLGEYYEQYF	TGTGCCAGCAGCTTATGGCCCCAACTTGGAGAATACTACGAGCAGTACTTC